This T cell receptor beta chain was profiled in a study of post-analysis software for immune sequencing data. Background on the study: Disease courses included relapsing-remitting, secondary progressive and progressive-relapsing multiple sclerosis.

Turning to this clonotype: The antigen remains unidentified.

The germline CDR1 and CDR2 sequences are PRHDT and FYEKMQ (reference sequence). The CDR3 is 15 residues long. Built from TCR beta cDNA, the libraries had unique molecular identifiers in them. TCRdb analysed the PCR reads with MiXCR anew, one entry per CDR3 protein. The table shows fewer than 900,000 distinct CDR3 sequences, with about 43% occurring only once. Study outcomes and limitations: Patients showed TRBV5-6, TRBV5-1 and TRBV20-1 among five TRBV segments more frequent than in controls. By F measure, samples from a shared preparation batch strongly co-clustered.

This TCR derives from a girl aged 10-17 years with multiple sclerosis. Input material: blood. The rearrangement uses TRBV13 and TRBJ2-5; TRBD1 aligns across 8 bases. Gene TRBJ2-7 matches the end of the DNA better, so the J call may be wrong. The CDR3 region has the DNA TGTGCCAGCAGCTGGACAGGGCGGGTCCTCTACGAGCAGTACTTC. Protein product: CASSWTGRVLYEQYF.